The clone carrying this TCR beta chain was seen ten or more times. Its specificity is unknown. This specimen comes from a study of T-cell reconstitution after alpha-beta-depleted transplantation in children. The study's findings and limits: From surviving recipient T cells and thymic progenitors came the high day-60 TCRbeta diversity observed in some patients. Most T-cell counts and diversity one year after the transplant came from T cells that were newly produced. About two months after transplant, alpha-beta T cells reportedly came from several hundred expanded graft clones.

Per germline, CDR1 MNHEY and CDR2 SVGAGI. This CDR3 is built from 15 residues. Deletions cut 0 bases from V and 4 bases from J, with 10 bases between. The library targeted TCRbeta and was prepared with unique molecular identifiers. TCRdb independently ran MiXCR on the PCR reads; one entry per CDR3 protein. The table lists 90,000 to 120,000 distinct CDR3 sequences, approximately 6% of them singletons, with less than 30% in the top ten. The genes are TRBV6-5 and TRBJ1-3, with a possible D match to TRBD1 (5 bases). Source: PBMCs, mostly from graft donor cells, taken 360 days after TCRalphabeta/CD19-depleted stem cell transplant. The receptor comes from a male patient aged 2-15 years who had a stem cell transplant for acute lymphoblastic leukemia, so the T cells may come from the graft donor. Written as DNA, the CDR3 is TGTGCCAGCAGTTACTCGTCGGGACGAGGAAACACCATATATTTT. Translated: CASSYSSGRGNTIYF.